This entry lists 24 T cell receptor beta chains sequenced from one sample in a study of Graves' ophthalmopathy and Graves' hyperthyroidism. Amplified material comprised TCR beta CDR3 regions derived from RNA transcripts. First-round RT-PCR relied on HTBI primers, and a second-round multiplex PCR came next. TCRdb used MiXCR to reprocess the multiplex PCR reads, holding one entry per CDR3 protein. Here the sample spans about 620,000 distinct CDR3 sequences, about 20% being singletons. The sample consisted of peripheral blood. These receptor sequences come from a woman aged 18-29 years with stable Graves' hyperthyroidism. Some clones in this sample may be carry-over from other donors' samples.

This clonotype has a handful of counts. The chain employs TRBV7-2 and TRBJ1-2; 8 nucleotides align to TRBD1. This CDR3 spans 13 amino acids. Germline trimming cut 3 bases from V and 8 bases from J; bases unmatched to any gene: 5. Germline V gives CDR1 SGHTA, CDR2 FQGNSA. The CDR3 DNA is TGTGCCAGCAGCTTGGACAGGGTGGGGGGCTACACCTTC. This gives the protein CASSLDRVGGYTF. Combining the CDR3 with reference TRBV7-2 and TRBJ1-2 gives the whole variable domain GAGVSQSPSNKVTEKGKDVELRCDPISGHTALYWYRQSLGQGLEFLIYFQGNSAPDKSGLPSDRFSAERTGGSVSTLTIQRTQQEDSAVYLCASSLDRVGGYTFGSGTRLTVV.

This clonotype was seen repeatedly, ten times or more. The chain couples TRBV7-2 to TRBJ1-1; D may be TRBD1 (5 bases). The CDR3 is made up of 11 amino acids. Trimming shortened V by 3 bases and J by 11 bases, and 10 bases separated the two germline ends. The germline CDR1 and CDR2 sequences are SGHTA and FQGNSA. The CDR3 DNA follows: TGTGCCAGCAGCTTTCGGGGCCTGGCTTTCTTT. Protein: CASSFRGLAFF.

The CDR3 region has the DNA TGTGCCAGTAGTATACGCCACAACACTGAAGCTTTCTTT. This encodes CASSIRHNTEAFF. The rearrangement uses TRBV19 and TRBJ1-1; unclear D gene. The CDR3 totals 13 residues. The V gene lost 2 bases and the J gene lost 2 bases, with 6 bases spanning the gap. Germline V gene sequence: CDR1 LNHDA, CDR2 SQIVND (reference sequence). Complete variable domain (other parts from reference TRBV19 and TRBJ1-1): DGGITQSPKYLFRKEGQNVTLSCEQNLNHDAMYWYRQDPGQGLRLIYYSQIVNDFQKGDIAEGYSVSREKKESFPLTVTSAQKNPTAFYLCASSIRHNTEAFFGQGTRLTVV.

This chain links TRBV27 with TRBJ2-5; 8 positions match TRBD1. The V gene end was trimmed by 5 bases and the J gene end by 4 bases; junction bases not matched to a gene: 6. Germline CDR1 reads MNHEY; CDR2 reads SMNVEV (reference sequence). The CDR3 has 14 residues. The CDR3 DNA reads as TGTGCCAGCAGTCGAGGACAGGGTCGAGAGACCCAGTACTTC. Its protein product is CASSRGQGRETQYF.

This clonotype was counted at least ten times. V and J are TRBV12-3 or TRBV12-4 and TRBJ2-7, with TRBD2 as a possible D gene (5 bases). The CDR3 runs to 15 residues. Trimming cost V 2 bases and J 5 bases, with 16 bases left between them. DNA for the CDR3: TGTGCCAGCAGTTTAAGGCGGGTAGGTCCCCACGAGCAGTACTTC. Protein: CASSLRRVGPHEQYF.

This clonotype was detected ten times or more. The gene calls are TRBV2 and TRBJ2-5; 14 bases are a match to TRBD2. J was trimmed by 3 bases and V by 6 bases; bases with no gene match: 9. CDR1 is SNHLY and CDR2 is FYNNEI in the germline V gene. CDR3 length: 17 amino acids. The CDR3 sequence: CASSAIPGLAGEETQYF. The CDR3 coding sequence is TGTGCCAGCAGCGCTATTCCGGGACTAGCGGGGGAAGAGACCCAGTACTTC.

This chain joins TRBV28 and TRBJ1-1; maybe TRBD1 (5 bases). This CDR3 is built from 15 residues. In germline, CDR1 is MDHEN, CDR2 SYDVKM. V lost 7 bases, J lost 1 base, and 16 bases lay in between. The CDR3 bases are TGTGCCAGCACCCCCGAGGGACTGTGGAACACTGAAGCTTTCTTT. It encodes CASTPEGLWNTEAFF. The entire variable domain, with the rest obtained from reference TRBV28 and TRBJ1-1, is as follows: DVKVTQSSRYLVKRTGEKVFLECVQDMDHENMFWYRQDPGLGLRLIYFSYDVKMKEKGDIPEGYSVSREKKERFSLILESASTNQTSMYLCASTPEGLWNTEAFFGQGTRLTVV.

The rearrangement links TRBV4-1 to TRBJ1-2; D uncertain. Germline V gene lookup returns CDR1 MGHRA and CDR2 YSYEKL. With 3 bases removed from V and 7 bases from J, the gap between germline ends came to 18 bases. The CDR3 covers 15 residues. CDR3 DNA sequence: TGCGCCAGCAGCCAGGGGAGGGTGGTGCCGGGTGGCTACACCTTC. It translates to CASSQGRVVPGGYTF.

The V and J genes are TRBV7-2 and TRBJ2-5; 9 nucleotides agree with TRBD1. The CDR3 covers 16 residues. Germline V gene sequence: CDR1 SGHTA, CDR2 FQGNSA. The V gene end was trimmed by 5 bases and the J gene end by 5 bases; junction bases not matched to a gene: 12. The CDR3 loop reads CASSPGAGTGRETQYF. The DNA of the CDR3 is TGTGCCAGCAGCCCAGGAGCTGGGACAGGGAGGGAGACCCAGTACTTC.

A single count supports this clonotype. The V gene is TRBV11-2, the J gene TRBJ1-1; a weak D match, TRBD1 (5 bases). CDR1 and CDR2 from the germline V gene are SGHAT and FQNNGV. CDR3 length: 14 residues. With 3 bases removed from V and 1 base from J, the gap between germline ends came to 9 bases. The CDR3, as DNA: TGTGCCAGCAGCTTTCAGGGAGGGAACACTGAAGCTTTCTTT. Its translation is CASSFQGGNTEAFF.

This clonotype occurred many times. The chain couples TRBV19 to TRBJ2-6; perhaps TRBD2 as D (5 bases). The CDR3 is 17 residues long. Germline lookup yields CDR1 LNHDA and CDR2 SQIVND (reference sequence). The V and J ends lost 4 bases and 0 bases respectively, with 13 bases between them. The DNA of the CDR3 is TGTGCCAGTAGTAAAGGACTGTCCTACTCTGGGGCCAACGTCCTGACTTTC. Translated, it gives CASSKGLSYSGANVLTF.

This clonotype was found many times. CDR3 DNA sequence: TGTGCCAGCAGTTTATTGAGGAGTACTTATGGGTCCTACGAGCAGTACTTC. It encodes CASSLLRSTYGSYEQYF. V and J are TRBV28 and TRBJ2-7, with unresolved D. Trimming removed 1 base at V and 1 base at J, with 17 bases between. This CDR3 region has 17 residues. The germline CDR1 and CDR2 sequences are MDHEN and SYDVKM.

Ten or more counts support this clonotype. The chain is built from TRBV2 and TRBJ2-7; 10 bases agree with TRBD2. Germline V lookup: CDR1 SNHLY, CDR2 FYNNEI. The V and J ends lost 1 base and 4 bases, in that order; junction bases with no gene match: 7. This CDR3 comprises 16 residues. The CDR3 DNA is TGTGCCAGCAGTGAAGAAGCGGCTAGCGGGGGTTACGAGCAGTACTTC. This sequence encodes CASSEEAASGGYEQYF.

This clonotype was observed at least ten times. The chain uses TRBV3-1 and TRBJ1-1, with D hard to call. Trimming left V 2 bases short and J 7 bases short, with 8 bases between. Germline loops: CDR1 LGHDT, CDR2 YNNKEL (reference sequence). The CDR3 loop spans 12 amino acids. In nucleotides, the CDR3 is TGTGCCAGCAGCCAATCGGACGGTGAAGCTTTCTTT. It encodes CASSQSDGEAFF.

The table lists this clonotype with many counts. The CDR3 nucleotides are TGTGCCAGCAGTTTAGTGCCGAACCCGGAAGCTTTCTTT. It encodes CASSLVPNPEAFF. The rearrangement links TRBV12-3 or TRBV12-4 to TRBJ1-1; D is unclear. The CDR3 totals 13 residues. Trimming pared 1 base from V and 8 bases from J, leaving 11 bases between.

This clonotype was seen repeatedly, ten times or more. The J gene is TRBJ2-3, the V gene TRBV20-1; 12 bases are a match to TRBD2. Looked up from germline, CDR1 is DFQATT and CDR2 is SNEGSKA (reference sequence). This CDR3 has 16 residues. V was pared by 2 bases and J by 4 bases, with 7 bases of the junction left unmatched. Written as DNA, the CDR3 is TGCAGTGCTAGAAGTCCTAGCGGGAGGGGGGCAGATACGCAGTATTTT. Its protein product is CSARSPSGRGADTQYF.

In its sample, this clonotype was seen a few times. The rearrangement links TRBV7-3 to TRBJ2-5; 12 bases agree with TRBD1. The CDR3 length is 16 residues. The germline CDR1 and CDR2 sequences are SGHTA and FQGTGA. The V segment lost 4 bases and the J segment 5 bases; nucleotides outside the gene matches: 8. This CDR3 reads CASSSGGQGAWETQYF. The CDR3 DNA reads TGTGCCAGCAGCTCCGGGGGACAGGGGGCATGGGAGACCCAGTACTTC.

This clonotype has a count of ten or more. The chain uses TRBV29-1 and TRBJ1-1; D possibly corresponds to TRBD1 (5 bases). CDR1 is SQVTM, CDR2 ANQGSEA, per germline. The ends were cut back, 6 bases at V and 1 base at J, with 9 bases in the middle. The CDR3 runs 12 residues. The CDR3 DNA sequence: TGCAGCGTGGGCGGACAGAACACTGAAGCTTTCTTT. Protein: CSVGGQNTEAFF.

This clonotype occurred many times. This rearrangement joins TRBV6-5 to TRBJ1-2; D might be TRBD1 (5 bases). The CDR3 runs 13 residues. Germline values: CDR1 MNHEY, CDR2 SVGAGI. Trimming cost V 4 bases and J 5 bases, with 11 bases left between them. In DNA, the CDR3 is TGTGCCAGCAGTTCCTGGGGGAGATATGGCTACACCTTC. Translation gives CASSSWGRYGYTF.

This clonotype has a handful of counts. This may stem from a read error, because a much larger clone lies one nucleotide away. The gene calls are TRBV28 and TRBJ2-5; 9 positions agree with TRBD2. Germline values: CDR1 MDHEN, CDR2 SYDVKM. The length of the CDR3 is 16 residues. The CDR3, as DNA: TGTGCCGGCAGTACCCTAGCGGGAACGTACCAAGAGACCAAGTACTTC. Translation gives CAGSTLAGTYQETKYF.

This clonotype has a count of ten or more. The chain employs TRBV10-2 and TRBJ2-7; tentative D call: TRBD2 (5 bases). Between the trimmed V and J ends, which lost 4 bases and 5 bases, there was a span of 12 bases. From germline, CDR1 is WSHSY and CDR2 SAAADI. The CDR3 runs 13 residues. CDR3 loop: CASSVRAVDEQYF. Here the CDR3 DNA reads TGCGCCAGCAGTGTCAGAGCGGTCGACGAGCAGTACTTC.

Ten or more counts support this clonotype. This CDR3 reads CASSITPASSYEQYF. The CDR3 DNA follows: TGTGCCAGTAGTATAACCCCGGCGAGCTCCTACGAGCAGTACTTC. The chain employs TRBV19 and TRBJ2-7; D ambiguous. This CDR3 is 15 amino acids long. Germline lookup yields CDR1 LNHDA and CDR2 SQIVND (reference sequence). The V and J ends lost 2 bases and 0 bases respectively, with 11 bases between them.

This clonotype was found many times. The V gene is TRBV20-1, the J gene TRBJ1-6, with 7 bases that match TRBD1. This CDR3 region has 14 residues. Trimming at V came to 6 bases and at J to 7 bases, leaving 9 bases not matched to a gene. The germline CDR1 and CDR2 sequences are DFQATT and SNEGSKA (reference sequence). DNA of the CDR3: TGCAGTGCGACGATGCAGGACAGGAATTCACCCCTCCACTTT. Protein sequence: CSATMQDRNSPLHF.

In regard to this clonotype: A much larger clone differs by one base, so this may be a read error. As the CDR3 is not closed by the conserved phenylalanine or tryptophan, this likely results from a read error. This chain connects TRBV19 to TRBJ2-3; 11 bases are shared with TRBD1. The ends lost 4 bases at V and 3 bases at J; junction bases unmatched: 6. Germline loops: CDR1 LNHDA, CDR2 SQIVND (reference sequence). The CDR3 consists of 16 residues. The chain's CDR3 is CASSRTGTGGTDTQYC. The CDR3 DNA reads TGTGCCAGTAGTAGGACCGGGACAGGGGGTACAGATACGCAGTATTGT.